The text below deals with one T cell receptor beta chain. Additional DNA sequences in this sample encode the identical CDR3. The method was immunoSEQ multiplex PCR; TCRdb's version includes in-frame clones alone and lacks a portion of them. The sample lists roughly 72,000 clones, 85% to 95% seen once, with around 0.38% in the top ten. This record comes from a study of technical replicates of blood from a handful of donors. Germline V gives CDR1 SQVTM, CDR2 ANQGSEA. Trimming shortened V by 4 bases and J by 0 bases, and 4 bases separated the two germline ends. The CDR3 covers 11 residues. The sequenced sample was T cells isolated from PBMCs. The TCR sequence derives from a human donor in good health. The J gene is TRBJ2-7, the V gene TRBV29-1; D gene ambiguous. In DNA form, the CDR3 reads TGCAGCGTTGTTCTCTCCTACGAGCAGTACTTC. Translating it yields CSVVLSYEQYF.